Listed below are T cell receptor beta chains from one sample, sequenced in a study of technical replicates of blood from a few donors. Libraries were prepared by immunoSEQ multiplex PCR; TCRdb keeps only in-frame clonotypes and omits some of them. The table shows about 80,000 clones, with approximately 94% occurring only once. Sequenced input: T cells isolated from PBMCs. The source is a human donor in good health. CDR3s include the opening cysteine and the closing phenylalanine or tryptophan. A D gene is named only where the DNA matches it firmly. Clone size is stated in some rows and not others, as once, few, many or a class when expanded.

V gene	D gene	clone size	J gene	CDR3 DNA	CDR3 protein
TRBV7-8	TRBD2	once	TRBJ2-5	TGTGCCAGCAGCTCCGGACTAGCGGGAAAAGAGACCCAGTACTTC	CASSSGLAGKETQYF
TRBV6-5	TRBD2	.	TRBJ2-7	TGTGCCAGCAGTCAGCTAGCGGGACGCTACGAGCAGTACTTC	CASSQLAGRYEQYF
TRBV25-1	.	once	TRBJ2-7	TGTGCCAGCAGTCTTACAGGACAGAGCGCCGAGCAGTACTTC	CASSLTGQSAEQYF
TRBV6-6	.	.	TRBJ1-1	TGTGCCAGCAGTTACTCCTTAGGGGTGTTGAACACTGAAGCTTTCTTT	CASSYSLGVLNTEAFF
TRBV7-8	.	.	TRBJ2-7	TGTGCCAGCAGCTTAAAGGGGTCCACCTCCTACGAGCAGTACTTC	CASSLKGSTSYEQYF
TRBV7-9	.	.	TRBJ1-5	TGTGCCAGCAGCCTGACAGTCAATCAGCCCCAGCATTTT	CASSLTVNQPQHF
TRBV6-5	TRBD1	.	TRBJ1-5	TGTGCCAGCAGTCCCCGGGACAGGGTCCATCAGCCCCAGCATTTT	CASSPRDRVHQPQHF
TRBV5-1	.	.	TRBJ1-2	TGCGCCACCATGAGCAACCCCGGGTCTAACTATGGCTACACCTTC	CATMSNPGSNYGYTF
TRBV27	TRBD1	.	TRBJ1-4	TGTGCCAGCAGTTTATCGGGACAGGGAGGTGAAAAACTGTTTTTT	CASSLSGQGGEKLFF
TRBV7-3	TRBD2	.	TRBJ2-2	TGTGCCAGCAGCTCCCAGCGGGATCGACTCTACACCGGGGAGCTGTTTTTT	CASSSQRDRLYTGELFF
TRBV9	TRBD2	.	TRBJ2-3	TGTGCCAGCAGCCCTGGGACTAGCGGGGGCTCCAGCACAGATACGCAGTATTTT	CASSPGTSGGSSTDTQYF
TRBV30	.	.	TRBJ1-1	TGTGCCTGGACCCCGGGTCAGGGCCAGGGGGCTTTCTTT	CAWTPGQGQGAFF
TRBV11-2	TRBD2	.	TRBJ2-2	TGTGCCAGCAGCTTAGAGGGACTAGCGACCGGGGAGCTGTTTTTT	CASSLEGLATGELFF
TRBV28	.	.	TRBJ1-5	TGTGCCAGCAGAACTCCACGTAGCAATCAGCCCCAGCATTTT	CASRTPRSNQPQHF
TRBV19	.	.	TRBJ1-5	TGTGCCAGTAGTATAGATTCAGGGAGCAATCAGCCCCAGCATTTT	CASSIDSGSNQPQHF
TRBV14	.	.	TRBJ2-7	TGTGCCAGCAGCCAAGAACTACACAACGAGCAGTACTTC	CASSQELHNEQYF
TRBV10-3	TRBD1	.	TRBJ1-1	TGTGCCATCAGTGAGACAGGGGACACTGAAGCTTTCTTT	CAISETGDTEAFF
TRBV4-2	TRBD2	.	TRBJ2-6	TGTGCCAGCAGCCACGGGGGGGGAGTCTTACTTTATATCTCTGGGGCCAACGTCCTGACTTTC	CASSHGGGVLLYISGANVLTF
TRBV11-2	.	.	TRBJ2-1	TGTGCCAGCAGCTTAATTCGTAGCGGCTCCTACAATGAGCAGTTCTTC	CASSLIRSGSYNEQFF
TRBV27	.	.	TRBJ1-1	TGTGCCAGCAGTTGGGGGGGGGCGCACACTGAAGCTTTCTTT	CASSWGGAHTEAFF
TRBV6-1	.	.	TRBJ2-7	TGTGCCAGCAGTGGAGACAGGATTTTTTGGGAGCAGTACTTC	CASSGDRIFWEQYF
TRBV13	.	.	TRBJ2-7	TGTGCCAGCAGCCCCGGGGGCTCCTACGAGCAGTACTTC	CASSPGGSYEQYF
TRBV30	TRBD1	.	TRBJ1-2	TGTGCCTCACGTGCGGACAGGACTAACTATGGCTACACCTTC	CASRADRTNYGYTF
TRBV6-5	.	.	TRBJ1-2	TGTGCCAGCACCTCCCCGGGGGGATACTATGGCTACACCTTC	CASTSPGGYYGYTF
TRBV9	.	.	TRBJ2-1	TGTGCCAGCAGCTATAGGGGCCCAAGGGATGAGCAGTTCTTC	CASSYRGPRDEQFF
TRBV18	.	.	TRBJ2-7	TGTGCCAGCTCAGGGAGTTCCTACGAGCAGTACTTC	CASSGSSYEQYF
TRBV4-3	.	.	TRBJ2-2	TGCGCCAGCAGCCAAGATACCGGGTGGACCGGGGAGCTGTTTTTT	CASSQDTGWTGELFF
TRBV5-1	.	.	TRBJ2-2	TGCGCCAGCAGCATTGGACAGACATATAACACCGGGGAGCTGTTTTTT	CASSIGQTYNTGELFF
TRBV28	.	.	TRBJ1-3	TGTGCCAGCAGTTTATCCGGCTGGACACCCGGCTCTGGAAACACCATATATTTT	CASSLSGWTPGSGNTIYF
TRBV4-2	TRBD1	.	TRBJ1-2	TGTGCCAGCAGCCAATTTACGACAGGGGGTTATGGCTACACCTTC	CASSQFTTGGYGYTF
TRBV7-2	.	.	TRBJ2-7	TGTGCCAGCGGAACGGCGGCCTACGAGCAGTACTTC	CASGTAAYEQYF
TRBV15	.	.	TRBJ2-7	TGTGCCACCAGCAGAGCCGGCAGGGACTACGAGCAGTACTTC	CATSRAGRDYEQYF
TRBV7-9	.	.	TRBJ2-5	TGTGCCAGCAGCTCCACCGGGGTGTACCAAGAGACCCAGTACTTC	CASSSTGVYQETQYF
TRBV14	.	.	TRBJ2-7	TGTGCCAGCAGCCAAGATCGTAGTAGACAGTACTTC	CASSQDRSRQYF
TRBV27	TRBD2	.	TRBJ2-2	TGTGCCAGCAGTTATATAGCGGGAGTGCCCACCGGGGAGCTGTTTTTT	CASSYIAGVPTGELFF
TRBV10-1	TRBD1	.	TRBJ2-1	TGCGCCAGCAGTGACCGGGACAGGTACAATGAGCAGTTCTTC	CASSDRDRYNEQFF
TRBV19	TRBD2	.	TRBJ2-7	TGTGCCAGTAGTATCAGACTAGCGGGAGGCAACGAGCAGTACTTC	CASSIRLAGGNEQYF
TRBV7-9	TRBD2	once	TRBJ2-1	TGTGCCAGCAGTCGTCCGGGACTAGCGGGAGGCTATGAGCAGTTCTTC	CASSRPGLAGGYEQFF
TRBV11-3	TRBD2	.	TRBJ2-2	TGTGCCAGCAGCTTTGGGGGGGGTAACACCGGGGAGCTGTTTTTT	CASSFGGGNTGELFF